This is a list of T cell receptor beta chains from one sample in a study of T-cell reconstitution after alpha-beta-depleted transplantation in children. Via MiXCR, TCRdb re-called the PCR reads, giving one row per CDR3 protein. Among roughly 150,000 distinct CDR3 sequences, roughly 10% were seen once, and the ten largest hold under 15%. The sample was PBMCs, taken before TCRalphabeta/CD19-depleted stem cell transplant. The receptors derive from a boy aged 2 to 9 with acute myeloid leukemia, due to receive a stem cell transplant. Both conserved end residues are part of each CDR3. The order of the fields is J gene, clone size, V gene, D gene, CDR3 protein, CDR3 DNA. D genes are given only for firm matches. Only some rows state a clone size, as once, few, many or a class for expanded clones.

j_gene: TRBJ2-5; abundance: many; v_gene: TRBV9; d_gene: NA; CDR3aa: CASSALRRDTGSETQYF; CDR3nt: TGTGCCAGCAGCGCGCTACGGCGGGACACCGGTTCGGAGACCCAGTACTTC
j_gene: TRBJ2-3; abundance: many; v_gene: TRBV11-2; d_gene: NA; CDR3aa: CASSSWLGDTQYF; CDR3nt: TGTGCCAGCAGCTCTTGGTTGGGAGATACGCAGTATTTT
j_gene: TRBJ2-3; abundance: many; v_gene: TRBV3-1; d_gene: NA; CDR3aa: CASSPFSGSTDTQYF; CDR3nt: TGTGCCAGCAGCCCCTTTTCCGGCAGCACAGATACGCAGTATTTT
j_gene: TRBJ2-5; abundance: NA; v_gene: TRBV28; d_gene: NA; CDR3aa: CASRPPTDLPETQYF; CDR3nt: TGTGCCAGCAGACCTCCGACTGATCTGCCGGAGACCCAGTACTTC
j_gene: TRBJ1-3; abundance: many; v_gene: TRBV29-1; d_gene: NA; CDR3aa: CSVVSGNTIYF; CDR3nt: TGCAGCGTTGTCTCAGGGAACACCATATATTTT
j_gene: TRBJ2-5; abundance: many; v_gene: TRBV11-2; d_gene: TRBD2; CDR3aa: CASRTGGRETQYF; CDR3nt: TGTGCCAGCCGTACGGGAGGGCGGGAGACCCAGTACTTC
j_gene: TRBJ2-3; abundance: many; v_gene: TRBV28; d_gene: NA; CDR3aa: CASSFGTSFTDTQYF; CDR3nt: TGTGCCAGCAGTTTCGGGACAAGTTTCACAGATACGCAGTATTTT
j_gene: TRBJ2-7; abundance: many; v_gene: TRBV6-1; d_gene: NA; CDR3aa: CASNPSGSSYEQYF; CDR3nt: TGTGCCAGCAACCCCTCAGGGAGCTCCTACGAGCAGTACTTC
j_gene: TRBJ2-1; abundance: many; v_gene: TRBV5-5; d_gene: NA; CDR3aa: CASSWTRSYNEQFF; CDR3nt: TGTGCCAGCAGCTGGACACGCTCCTACAATGAGCAGTTCTTC
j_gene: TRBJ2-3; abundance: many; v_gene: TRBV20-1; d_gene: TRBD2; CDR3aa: CSAQSAGADTQYF; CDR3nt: TGCAGTGCCCAGTCGGCGGGAGCTGATACGCAGTATTTT
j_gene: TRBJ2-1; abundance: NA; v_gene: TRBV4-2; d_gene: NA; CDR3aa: CASSQDVRGGHRDEQFF; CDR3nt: TGTGCCAGCAGCCAAGATGTCCGAGGGGGGCATAGGGATGAGCAGTTCTTC
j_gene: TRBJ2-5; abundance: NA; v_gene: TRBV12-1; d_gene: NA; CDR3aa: CAISPGLICYQETQYF; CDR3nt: TGTGCCATCAGCCCCGGACTGATCTGCTACCAAGAGACCCAGTACTTC
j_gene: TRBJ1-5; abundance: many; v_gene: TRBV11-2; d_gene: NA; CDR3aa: CASSSTGRENQPQHF; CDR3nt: TGTGCCAGCAGCTCCACAGGAAGAGAGAATCAGCCCCAGCATTTT
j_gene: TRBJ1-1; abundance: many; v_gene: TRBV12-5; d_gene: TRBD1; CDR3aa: CASGLVLGTGRGNTEAFF; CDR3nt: TGTGCTAGTGGTTTGGTACTCGGGACAGGGAGGGGGAACACTGAAGCTTTCTTT
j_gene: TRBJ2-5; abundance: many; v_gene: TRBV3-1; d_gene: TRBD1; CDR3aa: CASSRANGQVQETQYF; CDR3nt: TGTGCCAGCAGCCGTGCTAATGGACAGGTCCAGGAGACCCAGTACTTC
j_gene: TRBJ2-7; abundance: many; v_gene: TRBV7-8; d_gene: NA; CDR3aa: CASSTSPMGGFYEQYF; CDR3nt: TGTGCCAGCAGCACATCTCCCATGGGGGGTTTCTACGAGCAGTACTTC
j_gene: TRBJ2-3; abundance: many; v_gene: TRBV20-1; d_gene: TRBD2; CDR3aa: CSARLGAGDTDTQYF; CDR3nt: TGCAGTGCCCGGTTGGGTGCGGGGGACACAGATACGCAGTATTTT
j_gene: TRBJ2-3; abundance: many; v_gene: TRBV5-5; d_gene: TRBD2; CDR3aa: CASSLSLAVTDTQYF; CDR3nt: TGTGCCAGCAGCTTGTCTCTAGCGGTGACAGATACGCAGTATTTT
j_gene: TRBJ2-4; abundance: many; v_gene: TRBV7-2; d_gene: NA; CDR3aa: CASSYPSSYIQYF; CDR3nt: TGTGCCAGCAGCTACCCCTCTAGTTACATTCAGTACTTC